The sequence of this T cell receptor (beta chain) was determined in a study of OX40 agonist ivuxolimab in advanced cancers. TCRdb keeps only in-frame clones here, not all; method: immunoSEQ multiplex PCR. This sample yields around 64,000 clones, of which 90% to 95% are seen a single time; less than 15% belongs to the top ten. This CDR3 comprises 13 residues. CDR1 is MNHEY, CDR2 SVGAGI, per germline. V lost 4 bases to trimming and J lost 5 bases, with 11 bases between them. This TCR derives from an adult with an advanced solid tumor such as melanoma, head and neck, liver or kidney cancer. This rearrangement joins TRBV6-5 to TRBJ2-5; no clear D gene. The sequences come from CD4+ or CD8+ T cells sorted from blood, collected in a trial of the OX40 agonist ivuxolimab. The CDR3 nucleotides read TGTGCCAGCAGTTTTGCAGACGACGAGACCCAGTACTTC. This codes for CASSFADDETQYF.